This T cell receptor (beta chain) was sequenced for a study of T cell changes during pregnancy in multiple sclerosis. The CDR3 is 15 amino acids. CDR1 is SGHRS, CDR2 YFSETQ, per germline. V lost 0 bases, J lost 0 bases, and 10 bases lay in between. The assay was immunoSEQ multiplex PCR, and TCRdb's table has in-frame clones only and misses some. The repertoire has over 25,000 clones, 89% of them found once; the top ten carry around 10%. The input for sequencing was CD8+ T cells from peripheral blood mononuclear cells, taken in the third trimester of pregnancy. The receptor was derived from a female donor with multiple sclerosis, enrolled in a pregnancy study. J is TRBJ2-7 and V is TRBV5-1; D may be TRBD2 (6 bases). CDR3 loop: CASSLVGGSSYEQYF. The CDR3 DNA reads as TGCGCCAGCAGCTTGGTTGGGGGGAGCTCCTACGAGCAGTACTTC.